This T cell receptor beta chain is drawn from a study of CD8+CD57+ T cells in acquired aplastic anemia. Overall study context: Quantities of DNA derived from sorted CD4+ and CD8+ cells averaged about 3.2 ug. CD4+ reads averaged around 10 million in healthy donors.

TCR beta VDJ combinations and CDR3 sequences were profiled from genomic DNA. TCRdb re-analysed the reads in MiXCR, keeping a single row per CDR3 protein. The sample consists of around 150,000 distinct CDR3 sequences, around two fifths of them appearing once. CDR1 is LNHDA, CDR2 SQIVND, per germline (reference sequence). CDR3 size: 13 residues. Deletions cut 2 bases from V and 2 bases from J, with 6 bases between. By share of the sample, this clonotype is medium-sized. Sequencing was done on a sample of sorted CD4+, CD8+, or CD8+CD57+ T cells (not recorded which) from PBMCs. V is TRBV19 and J is TRBJ1-2; D unclear. This TCR came from a human donor in good health, serving as a control. The CDR3 loop reads CASSISRNYGYTF. CDR3 bases: TGTGCCAGTAGTATAAGTCGGAACTATGGCTACACCTTC.